This TCR beta chain was sequenced for a study of pediatric ulcerative colitis (dated by TCRdb to the late 2010s). Regarding the complete study: Pancolitis was present in more than five ulcerative colitis patients and left-sided colitis in two, and histology consistent with ulcerative colitis was found in all of these patients. From under ten newly diagnosed, treatment-naive pediatric ulcerative colitis patients and four non-IBD control children, paired blood and rectal samples were collected. Using the Pediatric Ulcerative Colitis Activity Index, a couple of patients were classed as having mild disease, several as having moderate disease and three as having acute severe colitis.

General conclusions and limits of the study: Because repertoires came from total lymphocyte DNA, patterns in rare subsets such as regulatory T cells may not be reflected. Blood-derived T cells may have been included in the rectal pinch biopsies, particularly in patients with overt colitis. The healthy control group was small, with only a handful of individuals. Features of the rectal repertoire distinguished controls, mild-moderate colitis patients and acute severe colitis patients, and in acute severe colitis, rectal diversity was reduced because of clonal expansions. For technical reasons, substantially fewer templates were yielded by the blood samples of two patients, and these blood samples were excluded from blood-rectal overlap analysis. A couple of rectal CDR3 clonotypes turned up in every ulcerative colitis patient but in none of the controls. Autologous blood-rectal clonal overlap was significantly higher in ulcerative colitis patients than in controls, suggesting increased T cell trafficking to inflamed tissue.

The cysteine opens and the phenylalanine closes a CDR3 of 15 amino acids. CDR3 DNA is the only sequence kept; it has 45 bases, read in frame from the first base. Via the germline V gene, CDR1 is MDHEN and CDR2 SYDVKM. V loses 5 bases at its end and J loses 5 bases; junction bases beyond the gene matches: 6. Rearranged CDR3 beta regions were amplified from genomic DNA with multiplex V and J primers using the immunoSEQ TRB Survey service. Survey-level sequencing depth of up to 500,000 reads per sample was used to keep depth equal across samples. Libraries were purified and pooled, and sequencing was performed on Illumina technology. The published analysis was carried out like this. immunoSEQ online tools were used for productive clonality, sample overlap, pairwise scatters, CDR3 beta length, V/D/J gene usage and productiveness. Calculated diversity was defined as the number of unique rearrangements divided by total templates times 100, and Shannon and Simpson indices were additionally computed. Z-score normalized data were analyzed by principal component analysis with the R prcomp function and the ggbiplot package. Morisita's index was used to measure clonal overlap between blood and rectum within each subject. This is the immuneACCESS table as TCRdb keeps it, with only in-frame sequences that have V and J called. A part of the clones is gone; compared with another copy, unresolved V genes explain less than half, and the rest is unexplained. V, J and clone size are taken as reported in that table, and D and trimming were inferred from the DNA itself. This sample holds tens of thousands of clones; about 71% were observed only once. The ten largest clones capture roughly 16% of the sample.

Details on this clone: No cognate antigen has been identified for it. Within one base of it there is no much larger clone, and no base qualities were kept.

During colonoscopy, one to two rectal pinch biopsies were obtained for research purposes. Before the diagnostic colonoscopy, none of the ulcerative colitis patients had been given any immunosuppressive medication. Before DNA isolation, rectal biopsies were subjected to proteinase K digestion. The Wizard kit (Promega) was used to extract genomic DNA from the blood and intestinal samples. What was sequenced was gut tissue. The clonotype was recovered from a boy between 5 and 17 years old with severe ulcerative colitis. The chain is encoded by TRBV28 joined to TRBJ1-4, with 9 bases in between that match TRBD1. Read as DNA, the sequence is TGTGCCAGCAGTCTGACAGGGGGTGGAAATGAAAAACTGTTTTTT. It is translated as CASSLTGGGNEKLFF.